One T cell receptor (beta chain) is described in this entry. The antigen is undetermined. The source of the sample is a study of cytomegalovirus exposure and HLA in healthy donors. For the study at large: An early data release held approximately 80 million unique TCRs from HLA-typed donors. Study-level points and caveats: Cytomegalovirus-associated status was assigned to some 180 TCR beta chains. Earlier analysis yielded a pattern in which most TCR beta V segments were productive about 90% or about 30% of the time.

The CDR3 length is 16 residues. Germline CDR1 KGHSH, CDR2 LQKENI. The germline V and J ends were trimmed by 5 bases and 8 bases, with 24 bases remaining between them. With 60 Vbeta and 13 Jbeta primers, the PCR was carried out. Method: immunoSEQ multiplex PCR; TCRdb's copy keeps in-frame clones and lacks some. The sample has 150,000 to 200,000 clones, approximately 80% seen once. The source material was PBMCs. This clonotype was obtained from a male donor in good health and CMV-seropositive. This chain joins TRBV18 and TRBJ1-2, with D tentatively TRBD1 (6 bases). CDR3 loop: CASSTGTGNSLGGYTF. For the CDR3, the DNA is TGTGCCAGCTCAACAGGAACAGGGAACTCCCTCGGGGGCTACACCTTC.